This T cell receptor (beta chain) derives from a study of shared T cell receptors in the human thymus. Sequencing was performed with immunoSEQ multiplex PCR; in TCRdb, only in-frame clones are kept and a portion is missing. The data show 700,000 or so clones, with 80% to 90% seen just once and about 0.011% held by the top ten. Between the trimmed V and J ends, which lost 1 base and 1 base, there was a span of 9 bases. The CDR3 is 15 amino acids. Germline values: CDR1 SNHLY, CDR2 FYNNEI. The same sample was also used in a study of human thymus T cells.

V is TRBV2 and J is TRBJ2-3; tentatively, D is TRBD2 (6 bases). This clonotype originated in a girl less than two years old with a congenital heart defect. The sample taken for sequencing was thymocytes. CDR3 nucleotides: TGTGCCAGCAGTGAAGGGGAGGATTGCACAGATACGCAGTATTTT. Its protein product is CASSEGEDCTDTQYF.